This TCR beta chain was sequenced during a study of T cell repertoires in cytomegalovirus infection. Overall study: Public TCR beta signature analysis indicated the presence of both CMV infection and matching HLA type. Regarding the study as a whole: Summed frequency of public TCR beta families distinguished CMV carriers with the relevant HLA. Clonotypes of TCR beta that were HLA-C-restricted and CMV-specific dominated the ex vivo response.

This clonotype was observed a few times. The antigen remains undetermined. TCRdb processed the reads anew with MiXCR; each CDR3 protein has one entry. The data show some 400,000 distinct CDR3 sequences, approximately 31% seen once. Sequenced sample: PBMCs. This TCR derives from a human donor in good health (CMV status not recorded). Some clones in this sample may be carry-over from other donors' samples.

CDR3 residues: CASSYSFGTAEAFF. The CDR3 nucleotides are TGTGCCAGCAGTTACTCGTTTGGGACGGCTGAAGCTTTCTTT. The gene calls are TRBV6-2 or TRBV6-3 and TRBJ1-1; weak D call: TRBD1 (5 bases). The germline V and J ends were trimmed by 0 bases and 6 bases, with 11 bases remaining between them. Per germline, CDR1 MNHEY and CDR2 SVGEGT. The CDR3 consists of 14 residues.